Below are 30 T cell receptor beta chains sequenced from a single sample in a study of cytotoxic CD8 clonotypes in ibrutinib-treated CLL. Sequencing was performed with immunoSEQ multiplex PCR; in TCRdb, only in-frame clones are kept and a portion is missing. The data hold about 140,000 clones, with about 80% observed a single time. Source: PBMCs, taken after 12 months of ibrutinib treatment. Receptors originate from a human donor with chronic lymphocytic leukemia.

The chain employs TRBV30 and TRBJ2-7; 10 nucleotides align to TRBD2. Germline values: CDR1 GTSNPN, CDR2 SVGIG (reference sequence). The CDR3 spans 12 residues. J lost 6 bases, V lost 5 bases, and 4 bases had no gene match. In nucleotides, the CDR3 is TGTGCCTGGGCCCTAGCGGGAGTCGAGCAGTACTTC. Residues: CAWALAGVEQYF.

This clone came up once. This chain connects TRBV4-1 to TRBJ1-1; 10 bases match TRBD1. With V trimmed by 0 bases and J by 2 bases, 3 bases remained unmatched. This CDR3 contains 16 residues. Per the germline V gene, CDR1 is MGHRA and CDR2 is YSYEKL. The CDR3 region has the DNA TGCGCCAGCAGCCAAGATCGGGACAGGGGAAACACTGAAGCTTTCTTT. This gives the protein CASSQDRDRGNTEAFF.

The chain couples TRBV7-2 to TRBJ1-1; D gene unclear. This CDR3 comprises 15 residues. Germline V CDR1 and CDR2: SGHTA, FQGNSA. The DNA of the CDR3 is TGTGCGGAAACCGTCTCGACGGAACCGTGGACTGAAGCTTTCTTT. Translated: CAETVSTEPWTEAFF. Looking up the rest from reference TRBV7-2 and TRBJ1-1 gives the full variable domain: GAGVSQSPSNKVTEKGKDVELRCDPISGHTALYWYRQSLGQGLEFLIYFQGNSAPDKSGLPSDRFSAERTGGSVSTLTIQRTQQEDSAVYLCAETVSTEPWTEAFFGQGTRLTVV.

This chain links TRBV4-3 with TRBJ2-1, with 7 bases fitting TRBD2. J lost 3 bases, V lost 1 base, and 6 bases had no gene match. CDR3 length: 16 residues. CDR1 is LGHNA and CDR2 is YSLEER in the germline V gene. Here the CDR3 DNA reads TGCGCCAGCAGCCAAGGGGGCGGGAGAAGCTACAATGAGCAGTTCTTC. Translation: CASSQGGGRSYNEQFF.

There are a few counts of this clone. This sequence joins TRBV6-1 and TRBJ2-7; TRBD2 matches 12 bases. V gave up 6 bases and J gave up 2 bases; unmatched junction bases: 2. The CDR3 runs to 14 residues. The germline V gene encodes CDR1 MNHNS and CDR2 SASEGT. The CDR3 DNA reads TGTGCCAGCAGACGGACTAGCGGGGCCTACGAGCAGTACTTC. It codes for CASRRTSGAYEQYF.

This clone was recorded a few times. The CDR3 sequence is CASSTRPGNQPQHF. The CDR3 DNA reads as TGTGCCAGCAGTACCCGACCGGGCAATCAGCCCCAGCATTTT. The rearrangement uses TRBV27 and TRBJ1-5; D remains unclear. The ends were cut back, 5 bases at V and 2 bases at J, with 10 bases in the middle. The germline gives CDR1 MNHEY, CDR2 SMNVEV (reference sequence). The CDR3 is 14 residues long.

The chain links TRBV5-1 to TRBJ1-2; TRBD1 matches at 7 bases. Germline CDR1 and CDR2: SGHRS and YFSETQ. This CDR3 contains 14 residues. V gave up 8 bases and J gave up 6 bases; unmatched junction bases: 13. The CDR3: CARPTGLDRHGYTF. In DNA, the CDR3 is TGCGCCAGGCCGACAGGGCTCGATCGACATGGCTACACCTTC.

This chain connects TRBV2 to TRBJ2-6, with D tentatively TRBD2 (5 bases). CDR3 size: 15 residues. The ends were cut back, 5 bases at V and 0 bases at J, with 8 bases in the middle. The germline gives CDR1 SNHLY, CDR2 FYNNEI. In nucleotides, the CDR3 is TGTGCCAGCAGTAGCGGAGGCTCTGGGGCCAACGTCCTGACTTTC. Translating gives CASSSGGSGANVLTF. Together with reference TRBV2 and TRBJ2-6, the CDR3 gives the full variable domain: EPEVTQTPSHQVTQMGQEVILRCVPISNHLYFYWYRQILGQKVEFLVSFYNNEISEKSEIFDDQFSVERPDGSNFTLKIRSTKLEDSAMYFCASSSGGSGANVLTFGAGSRLTVL.

The chain links TRBV7-2 to TRBJ1-5; D is unresolved. Trimming stripped 1 base from V and 7 bases from J, with 8 bases between. The CDR3 is made up of 13 amino acids. CDR1 and CDR2 (germline): SGHTA, FQGNSA. The CDR3 sequence: CASSLELIQPQHF. The DNA for the CDR3 is TGTGCCAGCAGCTTAGAATTAATCCAGCCCCAGCATTTT. Variable domain in full (rest from reference TRBV7-2 and TRBJ1-5): GAGVSQSPSNKVTEKGKDVELRCDPISGHTALYWYRQSLGQGLEFLIYFQGNSAPDKSGLPSDRFSAERTGGSVSTLTIQRTQQEDSAVYLCASSLELIQPQHFGDGTRLSIL.

The genes are TRBV28 and TRBJ1-2; D uncertain. This CDR3 comprises 13 residues. Between the trimmed V and J ends, which lost 9 bases and 8 bases, there was a span of 19 bases. CDR1 and CDR2 from the germline V gene are MDHEN and SYDVKM. CDR3 protein: CASSTPGLEGYTF. CDR3 bases: TGTGCCAGTTCGACGCCTGGGCTTGAGGGCTACACCTTC.

This clone has more than one count but fewer than ten. The chain recombines TRBV6-1 with TRBJ1-2, with D possibly matching TRBD1 (6 bases). The V end lost 1 base, the J end lost 10 bases, and 13 bases lay between the germline ends. In germline, CDR1 is MNHNS, CDR2 SASEGT. The CDR3 length is 13 residues. This CDR3 reads CASSEGQDPFYTF. Here the CDR3 DNA reads TGTGCCAGCAGTGAAGGACAGGATCCCTTCTACACCTTC.

The chain recombines TRBV7-8 with TRBJ2-6, with D tentatively TRBD1 (6 bases). The V gene lost 3 bases and the J gene lost 0 bases, with 15 bases spanning the gap. Germline-derived CDR1 and CDR2 are SGHVS and FQNEAQ. This CDR3 spans 18 amino acids. CDR3 loop: CASSLKGVKSSGANVLTF. The CDR3 region has the DNA TGTGCCAGCAGCTTGAAGGGGGTTAAGTCCTCTGGGGCCAACGTCCTGACTTTC.

V gene TRBV5-1 combines with J gene TRBJ2-5, with a possible D match to TRBD1 (8 bases). The CDR3 has 14 amino acids. The V gene's germline CDR1 is SGHRS and CDR2 YFSETQ. V lost 4 bases and J lost 4, with 14 bases in between. In nucleotides, the CDR3 is TGCGCCAGCAGCCCGGACAGGGAGGGAGAGACCCAGTACTTC. Its translation is CASSPDREGETQYF.

V and J are TRBV10-3 and TRBJ1-1; no reliable D call. The V gene's germline CDR1 is ENHRY and CDR2 SYGVKD. The CDR3 consists of 12 residues. V was trimmed by 6 bases and J by 7 bases, leaving 12 bases between them. For the CDR3, the DNA is TGTGCCATCAGGGGCCAAAGCCGTGAAGCTTTCTTT. It specifies CAIRGQSREAFF.

The V call is TRBV28, the J call TRBJ1-1, with D unclear. V was clipped by 6 bases and J by 7 bases, with 15 bases between them. From germline, CDR1 is MDHEN and CDR2 SYDVKM. CDR3 size: 13 residues. For the CDR3, the DNA is TGTGCCAGCAGACTTGGGCTGACTCGTGAAGCTTTCTTT. This encodes CASRLGLTREAFF.

V and J are TRBV19 and TRBJ2-3; D might be TRBD1 (6 bases). Per germline, CDR1 LNHDA and CDR2 SQIVND (reference sequence). The CDR3 has 15 residues. V dropped 7 bases and J dropped 6 bases, with 20 bases sitting between them. The chain's CDR3 is CASTQGMEPVDTQYF. The CDR3 bases are TGTGCCAGTACCCAGGGGATGGAGCCCGTGGATACGCAGTATTTT.

The V and J genes are TRBV14 and TRBJ1-1, with D hard to call. The V gene's germline CDR1 is SGHDN and CDR2 FVKESK. V was clipped by 3 bases and J by 7 bases, with 9 bases between them. CDR3 size: 12 residues. The DNA of the CDR3 is TGTGCCAGCAGCCATGTCTCGTATGAAGCTTTCTTT. Its translation: CASSHVSYEAFF. Drawing the rest from reference TRBV14 and TRBJ1-1, the complete variable domain is EAGVTQFPSHSVIEKGQTVTLRCDPISGHDNLYWYRRVMGKEIKFLLHFVKESKQDESGMPNNRFLAERTGGTYSTLKVQPAELEDSGVYFCASSHVSYEAFFGQGTRLTVV.

Only a few counts were recorded for this clone. This chain uses TRBV6-6 with TRBJ2-2, with 9 bases identical to TRBD2. The J segment lost 4 bases and the V segment lost 7 bases, leaving 4 bases of the junction unmatched. There are 14 residues in the CDR3. Germline loops: CDR1 MNHNY, CDR2 SVGAGI (reference sequence). CDR3 loop: CASTLAGSTGELFF. As DNA, the CDR3 is TGTGCCAGCACCCTAGCGGGGAGCACCGGGGAGCTGTTTTTT.

This CDR3 is CASRQGTGDTEAFF. In nucleotides, the CDR3 is TGTGCCAGCAGACAAGGGACAGGGGACACTGAAGCTTTCTTT. The chain recombines TRBV9 with TRBJ1-1, with 10 bases fitting TRBD1. Trimming removed 5 bases from V and 3 bases from J; junction bases left unmatched: 4. CDR1 and CDR2 (germline): SGDLS, YYNGEE. This CDR3 is built from 14 residues. Looking up the rest from reference TRBV9 and TRBJ1-1 gives the full variable domain: DSGVTQTPKHLITATGQRVTLRCSPRSGDLSVYWYQQSLDQGLQFLIQYYNGEERAKGNILERFSAQQFPDLHSELNLSSLELGDSALYFCASRQGTGDTEAFFGQGTRLTVV.

The genes are TRBV18 and TRBJ1-3; TRBD1 is a possible D gene (5 bases). The CDR3 runs to 14 residues. Deletions cut 1 base from V and 4 bases from J, with 8 bases between. Germline-derived CDR1 and CDR2 are KGHSH and LQKENI. The CDR3 nucleotides are TGTGCCAGCTCACCACGGGGGTTCGGAAACACCATATATTTT. Translated, it gives CASSPRGFGNTIYF.

This clone turned up a few times. The chain carries TRBV4-3 and TRBJ2-1; 10 positions match TRBD2. There are 16 residues in the CDR3. After removal of 0 bases from V and 9 bases from J, the junction contained 8 bases not matched to a gene. The germline V gene has CDR1 LGHNA and CDR2 YSLEER. The CDR3 is CASSQDTASGSREQFF. Here the CDR3 DNA reads TGCGCCAGCAGCCAAGATACGGCTAGCGGGAGCCGTGAGCAGTTCTTC.

This chain connects TRBV27 to TRBJ2-5; 13 bases are shared with TRBD2. The V and J ends lost 5 bases and 1 base, in that order; junction bases with no gene match: 10. The CDR3 is made up of 18 amino acids. Germline V gene sequence: CDR1 MNHEY, CDR2 SMNVEV (reference sequence). The CDR3: CASSTSGTSGEGQETQYF. DNA of the CDR3: TGTGCCAGCAGTACTTCCGGGACTAGCGGGGAGGGCCAAGAGACCCAGTACTTC.

This clone was observed a few times. The J gene is TRBJ1-2, the V gene TRBV30, with 8 bases fitting TRBD1. V lost 0 bases to trimming and J lost 4 bases; unmatched junction nucleotides: 10. Germline values: CDR1 GTSNPN, CDR2 SVGIG (reference sequence). The CDR3 loop spans 16 amino acids. DNA of the CDR3: TGTGCCTGGAGTGTAGGAGGGACAGGACAGGGCTATGGCTACACCTTC. Protein sequence: CAWSVGGTGQGYGYTF. Together with reference TRBV30 and TRBJ1-2, the CDR3 gives the full variable domain: SQTIHQWPATLVQPVGSPLSLECTVEGTSNPNLYWYRQAAGRGLQLLFYSVGIGQISSEVPQNLSASRPQDRQFILSSKKLLLSDSGFYLCAWSVGGTGQGYGYTFGSGTRLTVV.

This chain uses TRBV27 with TRBJ2-7; the D gene is possibly TRBD1 (5 bases). The CDR3 is 14 residues long. Germline-derived CDR1 and CDR2 are MNHEY and SMNVEV (reference sequence). V was pared by 6 bases and J by 1 base, with 13 bases between. The CDR3: CASRGMTVSYEQYF. CDR3 nucleotide sequence: TGTGCCAGCAGGGGGATGACAGTTTCCTACGAGCAGTACTTC.

This clone was detected only once. The rearrangement uses TRBV9 and TRBJ2-1; D unresolved. The CDR3 contains 15 residues. The V gene lost 4 bases and the J gene lost 4 bases, with 15 bases spanning the gap. Germline CDR1 SGDLS, CDR2 YYNGEE. The CDR3 protein is CASSPFSHQYNEQFF. The CDR3 DNA reads as TGTGCCAGCAGCCCTTTTTCCCACCAATACAATGAGCAGTTCTTC. The full variable domain, its missing parts supplied by reference TRBV9 and TRBJ2-1, is DSGVTQTPKHLITATGQRVTLRCSPRSGDLSVYWYQQSLDQGLQFLIQYYNGEERAKGNILERFSAQQFPDLHSELNLSSLELGDSALYFCASSPFSHQYNEQFFGPGTRLTVL.

This clone was detected a few times. The V and J genes are TRBV19 and TRBJ1-1, with D possibly TRBD1 on 6 matching bases. Trimming removed 6 bases at V and 1 base at J, with 21 bases between. The CDR3 is 17 residues long. Looked up from germline, CDR1 is LNHDA and CDR2 is SQIVND (reference sequence). The CDR3 region is CASRTPGAGLGNTEAFF. CDR3 DNA sequence: TGTGCCAGTAGAACCCCAGGGGCGGGCCTGGGGAACACTGAAGCTTTCTTT. The full variable domain, in which reference TRBV19 and TRBJ1-1 provide the parts outside the CDR3, is DGGITQSPKYLFRKEGQNVTLSCEQNLNHDAMYWYRQDPGQGLRLIYYSQIVNDFQKGDIAEGYSVSREKKESFPLTVTSAQKNPTAFYLCASRTPGAGLGNTEAFFGQGTRLTVV.

The chain links TRBV28 to TRBJ1-2; TRBD1 might be the D (5 bases). The germline CDR1 and CDR2 sequences are MDHEN and SYDVKM. CDR3 length: 14 residues. The V and J ends lost 3 bases and 2 bases respectively, with 10 bases between them. CDR3 in DNA: TGTGCCAGCAGTTTTGGGGCAGGGAACTATGGCTACACCTTC. Encoded protein: CASSFGAGNYGYTF.

The chain is built from TRBV7-8 and TRBJ2-1; D is unresolved. There are 15 residues in the CDR3. Germline V gene data show CDR1 as SGHVS and CDR2 as FQNEAQ. V shed 2 bases and J shed 2 bases, with 10 bases lying between them. The CDR3 DNA sequence: TGTGCCAGCAGCTTATACGCGTTTACCTACAATGAGCAGTTCTTC. Translated: CASSLYAFTYNEQFF.

The chain employs TRBV6-5 and TRBJ1-1; tentative D call: TRBD1 (6 bases). Trimming stripped 4 bases from V and 10 bases from J, with 16 bases between. The CDR3 sequence is 13 residues long. CDR1 is MNHEY, CDR2 SVGAGI, per germline. The CDR3 reads CASSSTQGRGAFF. The CDR3 DNA is TGTGCCAGCAGTTCGACCCAGGGGAGGGGAGCTTTCTTT.

The chain has TRBV18 and TRBJ1-3, with D uncertain. V lost 0 bases and J lost 4, with 10 bases in between. In germline, CDR1 is KGHSH, CDR2 LQKENI. The CDR3 contains 15 residues. The CDR3 spells CASSPPGSVGNTIYF. Written as DNA, the CDR3 is TGTGCCAGCTCACCACCGGGCAGTGTGGGAAACACCATATATTTT.